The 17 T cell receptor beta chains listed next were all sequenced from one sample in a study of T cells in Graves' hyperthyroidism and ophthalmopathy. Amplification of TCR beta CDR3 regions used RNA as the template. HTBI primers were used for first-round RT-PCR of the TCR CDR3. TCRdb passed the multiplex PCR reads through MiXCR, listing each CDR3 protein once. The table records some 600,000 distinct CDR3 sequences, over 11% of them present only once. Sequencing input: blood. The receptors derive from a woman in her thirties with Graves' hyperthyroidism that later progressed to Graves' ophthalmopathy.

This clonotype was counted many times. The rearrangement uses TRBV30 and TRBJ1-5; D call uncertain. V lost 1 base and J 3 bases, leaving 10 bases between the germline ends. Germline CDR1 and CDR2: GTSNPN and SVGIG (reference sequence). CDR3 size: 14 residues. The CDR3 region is CAWSDAYYNQPQHF. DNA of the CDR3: TGTGCCTGGAGTGATGCCTACTACAATCAGCCCCAGCATTTT.

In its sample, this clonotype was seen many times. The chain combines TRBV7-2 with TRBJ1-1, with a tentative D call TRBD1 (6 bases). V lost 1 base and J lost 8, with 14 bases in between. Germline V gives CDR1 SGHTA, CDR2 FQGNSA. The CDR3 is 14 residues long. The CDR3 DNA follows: TGTGCCAGCAGCTTAGACGCCGGAACAGGGGAAGCTTTCTTT. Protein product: CASSLDAGTGEAFF.

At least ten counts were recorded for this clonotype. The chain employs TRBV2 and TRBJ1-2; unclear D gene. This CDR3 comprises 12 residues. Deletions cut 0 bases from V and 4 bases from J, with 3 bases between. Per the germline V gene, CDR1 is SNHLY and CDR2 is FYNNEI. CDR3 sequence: CASSEAAYGYTF. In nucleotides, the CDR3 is TGTGCCAGCAGTGAAGCAGCCTATGGCTACACCTTC.

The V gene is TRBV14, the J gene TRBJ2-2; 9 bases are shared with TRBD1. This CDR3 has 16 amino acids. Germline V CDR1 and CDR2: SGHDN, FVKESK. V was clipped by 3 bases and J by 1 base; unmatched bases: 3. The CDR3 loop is CASSHGTGMNTGELFF. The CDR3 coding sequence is TGTGCCAGCAGCCACGGGACAGGGATGAACACCGGGGAGCTGTTTTTT.

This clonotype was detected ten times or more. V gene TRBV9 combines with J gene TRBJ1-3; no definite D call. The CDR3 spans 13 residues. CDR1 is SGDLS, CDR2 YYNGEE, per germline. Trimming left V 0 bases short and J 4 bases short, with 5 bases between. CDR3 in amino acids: CASSVEGGNTIYF. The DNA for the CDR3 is TGTGCCAGCAGCGTAGAAGGAGGAAACACCATATATTTT. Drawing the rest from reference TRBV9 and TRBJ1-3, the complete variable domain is DSGVTQTPKHLITATGQRVTLRCSPRSGDLSVYWYQQSLDQGLQFLIQYYNGEERAKGNILERFSAQQFPDLHSELNLSSLELGDSALYFCASSVEGGNTIYFGEGSWLTVV.

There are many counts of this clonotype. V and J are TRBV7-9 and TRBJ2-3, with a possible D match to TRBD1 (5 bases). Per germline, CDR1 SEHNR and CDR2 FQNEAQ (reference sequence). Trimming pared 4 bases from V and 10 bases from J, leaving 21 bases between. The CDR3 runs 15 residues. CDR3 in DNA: TGTGCCAGCAGCTCCAATTATAGGGGCAGAGGCGCGCAGTATTTT. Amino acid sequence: CASSSNYRGRGAQYF. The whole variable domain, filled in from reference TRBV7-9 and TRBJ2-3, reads DTGVSQNPRHKITKRGQNVTFRCDPISEHNRLYWYRQTLGQGPEFLTYFQNEAQLEKSRLLSDRFSAERPKGSFSTLEIQRTEQGDSAMYLCASSSNYRGRGAQYFGPGTRLTVL.

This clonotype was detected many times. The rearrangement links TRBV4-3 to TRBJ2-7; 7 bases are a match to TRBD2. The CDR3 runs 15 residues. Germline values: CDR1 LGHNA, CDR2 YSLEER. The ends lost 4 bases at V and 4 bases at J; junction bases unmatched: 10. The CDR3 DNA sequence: TGCGCCAGCAGCCTGAGCCGGGACTATGATTACGAGCAGTACTTC. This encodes CASSLSRDYDYEQYF.

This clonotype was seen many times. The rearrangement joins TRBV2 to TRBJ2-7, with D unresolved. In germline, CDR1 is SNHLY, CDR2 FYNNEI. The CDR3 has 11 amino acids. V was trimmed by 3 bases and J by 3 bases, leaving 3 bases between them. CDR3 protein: CASSDFYEQYF. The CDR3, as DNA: TGTGCCAGCAGTGATTTCTACGAGCAGTACTTC.

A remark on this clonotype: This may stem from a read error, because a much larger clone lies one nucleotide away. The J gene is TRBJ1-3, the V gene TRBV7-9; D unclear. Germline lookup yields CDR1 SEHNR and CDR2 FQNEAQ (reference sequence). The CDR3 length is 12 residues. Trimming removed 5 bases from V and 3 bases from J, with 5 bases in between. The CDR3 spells CASSPNGNTIYF. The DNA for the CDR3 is TGTGCCAGCAGCCCTAATGGAAACACCATATATTTT.

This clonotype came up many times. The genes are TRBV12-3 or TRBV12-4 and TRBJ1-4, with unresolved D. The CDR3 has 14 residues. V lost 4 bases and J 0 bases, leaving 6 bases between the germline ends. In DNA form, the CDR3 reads TGTGCCAGCAGTTCCCAGACAACTAATGAAAAACTGTTTTTT. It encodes CASSSQTTNEKLFF.

The chain's CDR3 is CSASSLAGGVTDTQYF. CDR3 sequence (DNA): TGCAGTGCTTCTTCTCTCGCGGGGGGCGTCACAGATACGCAGTATTTT. The chain carries TRBV20-1 and TRBJ2-3, with 8 positions matching TRBD2. V was clipped by 5 bases and J by 2 bases; unmatched bases: 12. Germline CDR1 is DFQATT and CDR2 is SNEGSKA (reference sequence). This CDR3 has 16 residues.

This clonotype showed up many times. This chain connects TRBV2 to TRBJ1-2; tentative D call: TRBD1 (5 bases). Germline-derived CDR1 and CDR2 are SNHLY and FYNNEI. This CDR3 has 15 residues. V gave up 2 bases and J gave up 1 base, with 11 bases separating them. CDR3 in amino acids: CASSEMGGSNYGYTF. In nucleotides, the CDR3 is TGTGCCAGCAGTGAAATGGGGGGTAGTAACTATGGCTACACCTTC.

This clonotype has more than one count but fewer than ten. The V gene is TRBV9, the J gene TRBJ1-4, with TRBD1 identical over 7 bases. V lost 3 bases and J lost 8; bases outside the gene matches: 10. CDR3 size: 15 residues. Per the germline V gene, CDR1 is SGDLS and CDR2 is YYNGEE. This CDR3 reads CASSATGRVWEKLFF. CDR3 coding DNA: TGTGCCAGCAGCGCGACAGGGAGAGTTTGGGAAAAACTGTTTTTT.

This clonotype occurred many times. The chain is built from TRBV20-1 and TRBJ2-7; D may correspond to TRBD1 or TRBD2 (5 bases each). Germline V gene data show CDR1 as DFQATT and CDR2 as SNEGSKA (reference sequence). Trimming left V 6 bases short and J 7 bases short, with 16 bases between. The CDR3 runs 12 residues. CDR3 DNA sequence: TGCAGTGCCCAGCGGACACGAGGAGAGCAGTACTTC. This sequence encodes CSAQRTRGEQYF.

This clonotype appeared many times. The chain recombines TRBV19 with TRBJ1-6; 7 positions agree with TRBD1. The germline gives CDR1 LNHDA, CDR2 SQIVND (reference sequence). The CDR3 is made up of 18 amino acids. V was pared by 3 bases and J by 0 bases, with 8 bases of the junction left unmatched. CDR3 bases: TGTGCCAGTAGTATCCGACAGGGCGCCAGCTCCTATAATTCACCCCTCCACTTT. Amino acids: CASSIRQGASSYNSPLHF.

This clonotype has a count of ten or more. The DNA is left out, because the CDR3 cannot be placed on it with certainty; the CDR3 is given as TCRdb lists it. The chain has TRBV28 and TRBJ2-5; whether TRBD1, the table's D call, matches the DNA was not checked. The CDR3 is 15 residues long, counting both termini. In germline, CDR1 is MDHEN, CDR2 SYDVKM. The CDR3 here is CASSSGQGAPETQYF.

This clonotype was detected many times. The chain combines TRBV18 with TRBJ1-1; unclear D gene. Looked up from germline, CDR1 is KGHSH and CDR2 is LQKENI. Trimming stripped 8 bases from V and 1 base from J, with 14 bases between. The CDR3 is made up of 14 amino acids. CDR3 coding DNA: TGTGCCAGCAGGGCGCCCTCAGGGAACACTGAAGCTTTCTTT. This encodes CASRAPSGNTEAFF.